The rows below give T cell receptor beta chains drawn from one sample of a study of PD-1 blockade in classical Hodgkin lymphoma. Libraries were prepared by immunoSEQ multiplex PCR; TCRdb keeps only in-frame clonotypes and omits some of them. Of about 90,000 clones listed, 75% to 95% are singletons. Sequenced here: peripheral blood mononuclear cells (PBMCs), sampled before the fourth cycle of nivolumab. The receptors here all came from a human donor with classical Hodgkin lymphoma. Both conserved end residues are part of each CDR3. D genes are given only for firm matches.

>TRBV6-5|TRBJ1-5|.
CASSYSGVPGRQPQHF
>TRBV7-3|TRBJ2-1|.
CASSSSYTRSNEQFF
>TRBV6-5|TRBJ2-5|.
CASSYSAWGETQYF
>TRBV6-5|TRBJ1-2|.
CAISDGGTYGYTF
>TRBV4-1|TRBJ2-5|.
CASSQGDFLAETQYF
>TRBV29-1|TRBJ2-2|TRBD1
CSAGQGAAGELFF
>TRBV28|TRBJ1-4|TRBD1
CASSSSGQPPEKLFF
>TRBV7-9|TRBJ2-7|.
CASSQTDSMSYEQYF
>TRBV2|TRBJ1-5|TRBD1
CASSAGTGGAGGNQPQHF
>TRBV30|TRBJ2-7|.
CAWSGRSYEQYF
>TRBV13|TRBJ2-7|.
CASSPVVYEQYF
>TRBV27|TRBJ2-3|TRBD2
CASTGYFKTSGGPSTDTQYF
>TRBV30|TRBJ2-7|.
CAWSMGGYEQYF
>TRBV4-1|TRBJ2-1|.
CASSHQQGRGHNEQFF
>TRBV5-1|TRBJ1-2|TRBD1
CASSLQGAYGYTF
>TRBV5-5|TRBJ1-5|TRBD1
CASSRGQGLDQPQHF
>TRBV7-2|TRBJ2-3|TRBD2
CASSGLAGGRTDTQYF
>TRBV5-1|TRBJ2-3|.
CASSLEVDPSTDTQYF
>TRBV7-2|TRBJ1-6|.
CASRSGGGHSPLHF
>TRBV6-4|TRBJ2-1|TRBD2
CASIAGDEQFF
>TRBV5-1|TRBJ2-1|TRBD2
CASSFFGGAENEQFF
>TRBV5-1|TRBJ1-4|.
CASSSAGEVTNEKLFF
>TRBV6-5|TRBJ1-1|.
CASSYKGLGEAFF
>TRBV4-3|TRBJ1-5|TRBD1
CASSRGLGQVFNQPQHF
>TRBV19|TRBJ1-3|.
CASSSIADSGNTIYF
>TRBV7-8|TRBJ2-7|.
CASSLYQGPSYEQYF
>TRBV5-1|TRBJ1-1|.
CASSVGGRSPEAFF
>TRBV19|TRBJ1-2|.
CASSIGPRDGYTF
>TRBV21-1|TRBJ2-6|.
CASSQSIRSGANVLTF